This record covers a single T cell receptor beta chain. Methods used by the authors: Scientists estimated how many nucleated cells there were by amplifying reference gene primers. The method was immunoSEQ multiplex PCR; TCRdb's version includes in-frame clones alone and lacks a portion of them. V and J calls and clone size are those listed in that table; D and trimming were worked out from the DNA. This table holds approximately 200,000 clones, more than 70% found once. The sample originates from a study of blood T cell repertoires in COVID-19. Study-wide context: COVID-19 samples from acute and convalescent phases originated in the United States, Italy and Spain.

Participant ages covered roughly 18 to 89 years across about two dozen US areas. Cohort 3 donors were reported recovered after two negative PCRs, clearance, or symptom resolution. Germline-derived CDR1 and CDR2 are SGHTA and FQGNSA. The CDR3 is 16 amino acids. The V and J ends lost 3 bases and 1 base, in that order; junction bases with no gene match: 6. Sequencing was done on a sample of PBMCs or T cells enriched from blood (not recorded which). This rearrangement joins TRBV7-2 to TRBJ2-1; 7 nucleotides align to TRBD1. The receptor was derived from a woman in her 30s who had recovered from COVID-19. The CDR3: CASSFPTGSSYNEQFF. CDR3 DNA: TGTGCCAGCAGCTTCCCGACAGGGAGTTCCTACAATGAGCAGTTCTTC.